This TCR beta chain emerged from a study of metastatic and nonmetastatic thyroid tumors. The overall study: Where malignant and benign thyroid patients were concerned, repertoires were compared across blood and tumor or nodule tissue.

In the original processing: The study took CDR3 differences across clinicopathological groups and made a distant-metastasis classifier for papillary thyroid cancer from them. MiXCR re-clonotyped the PCR reads for TCRdb. The V and J calls follow TCRdb's processing rather than the paper's. This sample has approximately 16,000 clones, with 20% to 25% found just once. Sample share makes this clone large. Every patient was untreated before thyroid surgery. The sample was tumor tissue. The receptor comes from a male donor with papillary thyroid cancer or a benign thyroid nodule (not recorded which). Some clones in this sample may be carry-over from other donors' samples.

CDR3 in amino acids: CASSLVSGQDYEQYF. In DNA, the CDR3 is TGTGCCAGCAGCTTAGTTTCGGGTCAGGACTACGAGCAGTACTTC. The V and J genes are TRBV7-6 and TRBJ2-7; D unclear. In germline, CDR1 is SGHVS, CDR2 FNYEAQ. The CDR3 has 15 residues. Deletions cut 1 base from V and 3 bases from J, with 13 bases between.